This TCR beta chain comes out of a study of shared clonotypes between healthy human individuals. Study-wide findings and caveats: Clonotypes that were shared across a handful of donors made up approximately 5% of naive CD4 clonotypes. When compared with the clonotypes that were shared by all four sorted-subset donors, the non-shared clonotypes turned out to have lower generation probabilities.

About this clone: Its antigen is not known.

Genomic DNA (from each subset) was split evenly across several immunoSEQ plates. Sequenced by immunoSEQ multiplex PCR; TCRdb stores in-frame clones only, minus some. The table lists some 500,000 clones, 90% to 97% of them singletons, with 0.055% to 0.075% in the top ten. V was pared by 5 bases and J by 5 bases, with 9 bases of the junction left unmatched. Germline lookup yields CDR1 SEHNR and CDR2 FQNEAQ (reference sequence). There are 15 residues in the CDR3. The source material was naive CD4+ T cells sorted from blood. Regarding subset: CD45RA+ positively selected. The source is a woman aged 25 to 39 in good health. The chain uses TRBV7-9 and TRBJ1-1; 9 bases are shared with TRBD1. CDR3 in amino acids: CASSRRPDRGTEAFF. The CDR3 DNA follows: TGTGCCAGCAGCCGCCGACCCGACAGGGGGACTGAAGCTTTCTTT.